A single sample is the source of the 8 T cell receptor beta chains below, sequenced in a study of metastatic and nonmetastatic thyroid tumors. Via MiXCR, TCRdb re-called the PCR reads. The top ten clones hold under 12% of a sample with about 31,000 clones, 15% to 20% of them seen once. There were no patients who had received any treatment before thyroid surgery. The sample was blood. The receptors stem from a female donor with papillary thyroid cancer or a benign thyroid nodule (not recorded which). Some clones in this sample may be carry-over from other donors' samples.

The table lists this clone with many counts. The chain employs TRBV9 and TRBJ2-3, with 7 nucleotides matching TRBD2. The germline V gene encodes CDR1 SGDLS and CDR2 YYNGEE. The V gene end was trimmed by 0 bases and the J gene end by 2 bases; junction bases not matched to a gene: 6. CDR3 length: 16 residues. CDR3 residues: CASSVVDSGSTDTQYF. As DNA, the CDR3 is TGTGCCAGCAGCGTAGTTGATAGCGGGTCCACAGATACGCAGTATTTT.

This clone has at least ten counts. Other DNA sequences in this sample translate to the same CDR3. The chain couples TRBV3-1 to TRBJ2-5; no clear D gene. The length of the CDR3 is 13 residues. V shed 4 bases and J shed 2 bases, with 8 bases lying between them. Per germline, CDR1 LGHDT and CDR2 YNNKEL (reference sequence). The CDR3 is CASSLGPQETQYF. The DNA for the CDR3 is TGTGCCAGCAGCCTCGGCCCGCAAGAGACCCAGTACTTC.

The rearrangement joins TRBV2 to TRBJ1-2, with D uncertain. The ends were cut back, 6 bases at V and 0 bases at J, with 11 bases in the middle. This CDR3 contains 14 residues. Germline CDR1 and CDR2: SNHLY and FYNNEI. The CDR3: CASSQDGPNYGYTF. The CDR3 DNA sequence: TGTGCCAGCAGCCAAGACGGACCTAACTATGGCTACACCTTC.

Worth noting for this clone: Distinct nucleotide sequences in the sample also encode this CDR3. The rearrangement joins TRBV11-2 to TRBJ2-3; D call uncertain. This CDR3 contains 17 residues. Trimming pared 4 bases from V and 1 base from J, leaving 18 bases between. CDR1 and CDR2 from the germline V gene are SGHAT and FQNNGV. The CDR3 sequence is CASSSRWASLGTDTQYF. The CDR3 DNA reads as TGTGCCAGCAGCTCTCGATGGGCTTCCTTGGGCACAGATACGCAGTATTTT.

This clone was observed at least ten times. This chain links TRBV5-1 with TRBJ2-1, with D hard to call. V lost 5 bases and J lost 4, with 16 bases in between. CDR1 and CDR2 from the germline V gene are SGHRS and YFSETQ. This CDR3 has 15 amino acids. The CDR3 nucleotides read TGCGCCAGCAGACCCAAAGTTGGCGCTTACAATGAGCAGTTCTTC. Amino acids: CASRPKVGAYNEQFF. Combining the CDR3 with reference TRBV5-1 and TRBJ2-1 gives the whole variable domain KAGVTQTPRYLIKTRGQQVTLSCSPISGHRSVSWYQQTPGQGLQFLFEYFSETQRNKGNFPGRFSGRQFSNSRSEMNVSTLELGDSALYLCASRPKVGAYNEQFFGPGTRLTVL.

V and J are TRBV20-1 and TRBJ2-3, with 11 bases lining up with TRBD2. V lost 3 bases, J lost 2 bases, and 7 bases stayed unmatched. The CDR3 is 16 amino acids. CDR1 and CDR2 (germline): DFQATT, SNEGSKA (reference sequence). The CDR3: CSARLTSGKHTDTQYF. CDR3 DNA: TGCAGTGCTAGGTTGACTAGCGGGAAGCACACAGATACGCAGTATTTT.

On this clone: Sequence at one end of the junction differs from germline and may be a read error. The chain recombines TRBV5-1 with TRBJ2-7; no reliable D call. Germline loops: CDR1 SGHRS, CDR2 YFSETQ. This CDR3 spans 13 amino acids. The CDR3, as DNA: TGCGCGAGCAGCATAACCCTCGGGTACGAGAAGTACTTC. Its translation: CASSITLGYEKYF.

A word on this clone: Given the absence of the conserved phenylalanine or tryptophan at the CDR3 end, a read error is likely. This chain connects TRBV3-1 to TRBJ1-2; unclear D gene. The CDR3 runs 14 residues. Per germline, CDR1 LGHDT and CDR2 YNNKEL (reference sequence). This chain's CDR3 is CANSPLLSTLGYTV. The CDR3 region has the DNA TGCGCCAACAGCCCCCTCTTATCGACGCTAGGCTACACCGTC.